This is a list of T cell receptor beta chains from one sample in a study of multiple sclerosis patients with progressive multifocal leukoencephalopathy. The assay was immunoSEQ multiplex PCR, and TCRdb's table has in-frame clones only and misses some. The top ten clones hold 3% to 3.5% of a sample with 25,000 to 35,000 clones, roughly 84% of them seen once. This specimen consisted of PBMCs, obtained from a patient treated with natalizumab. The receptor set was obtained from a human donor with progressive multifocal leukoencephalopathy. CDR3s include the opening cysteine and the closing phenylalanine or tryptophan. The D gene is left open where the match is weak. Size tells how often a clone was seen (once, few, many) or the class of an expanded clone, and some rows leave it out.

d_call	v_call	j_call	clone_size	cdr3_aa	cdr3_nt
-	TRBV9	TRBJ1-3	few	CASSPPRESGNTIYF	TGTGCCAGCAGCCCCCCTAGGGAATCTGGAAACACCATATATTTT
TRBD1	TRBV27	TRBJ2-7	-	CASSSTGTGAYEQYF	TGTGCCAGCAGTTCAACCGGGACAGGGGCCTACGAGCAGTACTTC
-	TRBV9	TRBJ1-1	-	CASSVGIDTEAFF	TGTGCCAGCAGCGTAGGAATTGACACTGAAGCTTTCTTT
TRBD1	TRBV28	TRBJ1-2	once	CASSNADRPYGYTF	TGTGCCAGCAGTAACGCGGACAGGCCCTATGGCTACACCTTC
TRBD1	TRBV10-1	TRBJ1-5	-	CASRGPDRGHNQPQHF	TGCGCCAGCAGGGGCCCGGACAGGGGGCACAATCAGCCCCAGCATTTT
-	TRBV19	TRBJ1-2	-	CASSRAGDGPGRRSYTF	TGTGCCAGTAGTAGGGCGGGCGATGGGCCCGGGCGGAGGAGCTACACCTTC
-	TRBV7-3	TRBJ2-1	-	CASSFLRTQRNNEQFF	TGTGCCAGCAGCTTTCTTCGGACCCAGAGGAACAATGAGCAGTTCTTC
-	TRBV6-4	TRBJ2-1	-	CASSDGETANEQFF	TGTGCCAGCAGTGATGGGGAGACCGCCAATGAGCAGTTCTTC
-	TRBV7-2	TRBJ2-3	-	CASSRTGADTQYF	TGTGCCAGCAGCAGGACGGGAGCAGATACGCAGTATTTT
-	TRBV7-9	TRBJ2-7	-	CASSLSGLSSYEQYF	TGTGCCAGCAGCCTTTCAGGCCTAAGCTCCTACGAGCAGTACTTC
TRBD1	TRBV6-5	TRBJ2-7	-	CASSVPGTGEVYF	TGTGCCAGCAGTGTCCCCGGGACAGGGGAAGTGTACTTC